Below are 22 T cell receptor beta chains sequenced from a single sample in a study of T cells in women clearing cervical HPV infection. Method: immunoSEQ multiplex PCR; TCRdb's copy keeps in-frame clones and lacks some. The sample data list tens of thousands of clones. Sample: blood buffy coat. These receptor sequences come from a woman aged 18 to 75 with a cervical HPV16 infection that either progressed to CIN3+ or cleared (not recorded which).

On this clone itself: Read coverage stops 3 residues before the CDR3 terminus; the germline J gene supplies the remainder. The chain recombines TRBV19 with TRBJ2-3; D gene unclear. This CDR3 comprises 11 residues. Trimming removed 6 bases at V and 5 bases at J, with 6 bases between. The germline gives CDR1 LNHDA, CDR2 SQIVND (reference sequence). The CDR3 sequence: CASRGQDTQYF. The CDR3 DNA, read in part, is TGTGCCAGTAGAGGTCAAGATACG.

To note about this clone: The read finishes 3 residues shy of the CDR3 end, and the germline J gene is used to complete it. The chain employs TRBV5-6 and TRBJ2-2, with 7 bases that match TRBD2. Germline CDR1 is SGHDT and CDR2 is YYEEEE. The CDR3 has 15 residues. Partial CDR3 DNA: TGTGCCAGCAGCATTTGGGGGGGTCCGCTCGTCGCG. Translated, it gives CASSIWGGPLVA. The whole CDR3 region reads CASSIWGGPLVALFF.

To note about this clone: Read sequence stops 3 residues before the CDR3 end, and the germline J gene provides the missing end. The V call is TRBV5-6, the J call TRBJ1-2, with 8 bases that match TRBD1. Trimming cost V 3 bases and J 4 bases; bases outside gene matches: 8. CDR1 and CDR2 from the germline V gene are SGHDT and YYEEEE. This CDR3 has 15 residues. CDR3 in amino acids: CASSSQGVKVYGYTF. The part of the CDR3 DNA that was read is TGTGCCAGCAGCTCACAGGGGGTGAAAGTCTATGGC.

With regard to this clone: The read halts 3 residues ahead of the CDR3 end, with the missing end drawn from the germline J gene. The chain couples TRBV18 to TRBJ1-1; D is perhaps TRBD1 (6 bases). V was pared by 2 bases and J by 4 bases, with 20 bases between. The CDR3 runs to 17 residues. The germline CDR1 and CDR2 sequences are KGHSH and LQKENI. The sequenced part of the CDR3 DNA is TGTGCCAGCTCACCATTACAGGGAAGGGGGTATGCCACTGAA. It translates to CASSPLQGRGYATE. The entire CDR3 sequence reads CASSPLQGRGYATEAFF.

With regard to this clone: The junction shows a germline mismatch at one end, possibly a read error. The CDR3 sequence: CVSGTTGSFEQYF. Incomplete CDR3 DNA: TGCGTCAGCGGAACGACAGGGTCTTTCGAG. The V and J genes are TRBV5-1 and TRBJ2-7; 7 bases agree with TRBD1. The read halts 3 residues ahead of the CDR3 end, with the missing end drawn from the germline J gene. Germline-derived CDR1 and CDR2 are SGHRS and YFSETQ. This CDR3 region has 13 residues.

Concerning this clone itself: The read ends 3 residues early relative to the CDR3; the germline J gene fills the gap. The V gene is TRBV19, the J gene TRBJ2-3, with 7 positions matching TRBD1. The junction had 7 bases not matched to a gene; V was cut back by 7 bases and J by 6 bases. Per the germline V gene, CDR1 is LNHDA and CDR2 is SQIVND (reference sequence). CDR3 size: 13 residues. Incomplete CDR3 DNA: TGTGCCAGTAACAACAGGGGCTGGGATACG. Its translation: CASNNRGWDT. The full CDR3 is CASNNRGWDTQYF. The full variable domain, completed using reference TRBV19 and TRBJ2-3, is DGGITQSPKYLFRKEGQNVTLSCEQNLNHDAMYWYRQDPGQGLRLIYYSQIVNDFQKGDIAEGYSVSREKKESFPLTVTSAQKNPTAFYLCASNNRGWDTQYFGPGTRLTVL.

On this clone itself: The read terminates 3 residues before the CDR3 end, so the remaining end is supplied by the germline J gene. The J gene is TRBJ1-1, the V gene TRBV4-2; maybe TRBD1 (6 bases). Germline V gene sequence: CDR1 LGHNA, CDR2 YNFKEQ. The CDR3 runs 15 residues. V lost 4 bases and J 3 bases, leaving 15 bases between the germline ends. The CDR3 protein is CASSLRGGLYTEAFF. The part of the CDR3 DNA that was read is TGTGCCAGCAGCCTTCGGGGGGGGCTGTACACTGAA.

Regarding this clone: The missing CDR3 end, 3 residues past where the read stops, is filled in from the germline J gene. J is TRBJ2-7 and V is TRBV2; D not resolved. Trimming left V 5 bases short and J 2 bases short, with 7 bases between. Germline V gene data show CDR1 as SNHLY and CDR2 as FYNNEI. The CDR3 consists of 12 residues. CDR3 residues: CASSLRTYEQYF. The DNA read from the CDR3 is TGTGCCAGCAGTCTTAGAACCTACGAG.

The CDR3 spells CASSLFQGSYEQYF. The sequenced part of the CDR3 DNA is TGTGCCAGCAGTTTATTTCAGGGTTCCTACGAG. The chain links TRBV27 to TRBJ2-7, with D perhaps TRBD1 (5 bases). The CDR3 end falls 3 residues outside the read, so it is completed with the germline J gene. The CDR3 is 14 residues long. Germline-derived CDR1 and CDR2 are MNHEY and SMNVEV (reference sequence). V shed 1 base and J shed 1 base, with 8 bases lying between them.

As for this clone: The read is 3 residues too short to cover the CDR3 end, so that end is filled in from the germline J gene. The chain carries TRBV5-6 and TRBJ2-2; the match to TRBD2 covers 7 bases. This CDR3 has 12 residues. Per germline, CDR1 SGHDT and CDR2 YYEEEE. The CDR3 sequence is CASSLSGTPLFF. CDR3 DNA (partial): TGTGCCAGCAGCTTGAGCGGGACTCCG.

Note on this clone: The read terminates 3 residues ahead of where the CDR3 ends, so the germline J gene completes it. This rearrangement joins TRBV30 to TRBJ2-7; D gene ambiguous. V was shortened by 5 bases and J by 3 bases, with 14 bases between the two germline ends. Germline-derived CDR1 and CDR2 are GTSNPN and SVGIG (reference sequence). This CDR3 comprises 13 residues. The CDR3 reads CAWGDFGHYEQYF. Incomplete CDR3 DNA: TGTGCCTGGGGAGACTTCGGCCACTACGAG.

Notes on this clone: A junction boundary mismatches the germline segment, possibly from a read error. Read sequence stops 3 residues before the CDR3 end, and the germline J gene provides the missing end. Other DNA sequences in the sample encode the same CDR3. The chain has TRBV7-9 and TRBJ1-3; TRBD1 might be the D (5 bases). CDR1 and CDR2 from the germline V gene are SEHNR and FQNEAQ (reference sequence). This CDR3 comprises 10 residues. The part of the CDR3 DNA that was read is TGTGCCAGCAAATTGGACACA. This codes for CASKLDT. The CDR3 as a whole reads CASKLDTIYF.

CDR3 protein: CASSPKDRGLGYTEAFF. The part of the CDR3 DNA that was read is TGTGCCAGCTCACCGAAGGACAGGGGGCTGGGGTACACTGAA. The genes are TRBV18 and TRBJ1-1, with 11 bases that match TRBD1. The CDR3 goes on 3 residues after the read ends, and that part is filled in from the germline J gene. The CDR3 is 17 amino acids. With V trimmed by 3 bases and J by 3 bases, 9 bases remained unmatched. Germline assignment: CDR1 KGHSH and CDR2 LQKENI. Looking up the rest from reference TRBV18 and TRBJ1-1 gives the full variable domain: NAGVMQNPRHLVRRRGQEARLRCSPMKGHSHVYWYRQLPEEGLKFMVYLQKENIIDESGMPKERFSAEFPKEGPSILRIQQVVRGDSAAYFCASSPKDRGLGYTEAFFGQGTRLTVV.

This clone is classed as medium-sized by frequency. The read ends 3 residues before the CDR3 terminus; that terminus is restored from the germline J gene. The chain combines TRBV6-2 or TRBV6-3 with TRBJ2-3, with D perhaps TRBD2 (5 bases). CDR3 size: 15 residues. Germline lookup yields CDR1 MNHEY and CDR2 SVGEGT. CDR3 DNA, as far as it was read: TGTGCCAGCAGTTACGAAAGGACTGCGGTACGTGCG. Protein sequence: CASSYERTAVRA. The whole CDR3 protein reads CASSYERTAVRAQYF.

In the case of this clone: The read falls 3 residues short of the CDR3 end, and the missing part is taken from the germline J gene. The V call is TRBV6-1, the J call TRBJ2-1; 10 bases agree with TRBD2. CDR1 and CDR2 (germline): MNHNS, SASEGT. The CDR3 sequence is 14 residues long. The V and J ends lost 4 bases and 7 bases, in that order; junction bases with no gene match: 4. This chain's CDR3 is CASSASGRMNEQFF. CDR3 DNA (partial): TGTGCCAGCAGTGCTAGCGGGAGAATGAATGAG.

On this clone itself: The CDR3 goes on 3 residues after the read ends, and that part is filled in from the germline J gene. V and J are TRBV18 and TRBJ1-2, with a weak D call TRBD1 (6 bases). CDR1 KGHSH and CDR2 LQKENI come from the germline V gene. The CDR3 is 14 amino acids. CDR3 bases read: TGTGCCAGCTCACGAGACAGGACCACCTACGAC. Residues: CASSRDRTTYD. The entire CDR3 sequence reads CASSRDRTTYDYTF. The full variable domain, in which reference TRBV18 and TRBJ1-2 provide the parts outside the CDR3, is NAGVMQNPRHLVRRRGQEARLRCSPMKGHSHVYWYRQLPEEGLKFMVYLQKENIIDESGMPKERFSAEFPKEGPSILRIQQVVRGDSAAYFCASSRDRTTYDYTFGSGTRLTVV.

CDR3 in amino acids: CASSETGGWTTEAFF. Incomplete CDR3 DNA: TGTGCCAGCAGTGAAACGGGGGGATGGACCACTGAA. This sequence joins TRBV6-1 and TRBJ1-1; a weak D match, TRBD1 (5 bases). The CDR3 end falls 3 residues outside the read, so it is completed with the germline J gene. V lost 2 bases and J 4 bases, leaving 14 bases between the germline ends. Looked up from germline, CDR1 is MNHNS and CDR2 is SASEGT. This CDR3 comprises 15 residues.

Of note for this clone: The CDR3 end falls 3 residues outside the read, so it is completed with the germline J gene. The gene calls are TRBV2 and TRBJ1-4, with a tentative D call TRBD1 (6 bases). The germline V gene has CDR1 SNHLY and CDR2 FYNNEI. The CDR3 sequence is 15 residues long. CDR3 sequence reads: CASRGGTPYNSPLFF. The sequenced CDR3 bases are TGTGCCAGCAGAGGCGGGACACCCTATAATTCACCA.

Remarks on this clone: Read sequence stops 3 residues before the CDR3 end, and the germline J gene provides the missing end. V gene TRBV18 combines with J gene TRBJ2-5; TRBD1 matches 10 bases. Germline CDR1 reads KGHSH; CDR2 reads LQKENI. This CDR3 region has 15 residues. Unmatched junction bases numbered 9, after V lost 6 bases and J lost 5 bases. CDR3 sequence: CASSLRDRGSETQYF. CDR3 DNA, as far as it was read: TGTGCCAGCTCGCTCCGGGACAGGGGATCTGAGACC.

In the case of this clone: With the read ending 3 residues before the CDR3 end, the germline J gene is used to fill in that end. V is TRBV7-9 and J is TRBJ2-2; TRBD2 matches at 7 bases. V lost 4 bases and J lost 3; bases outside the gene matches: 5. CDR1 is SEHNR and CDR2 is FQNEAQ in the germline V gene (reference sequence). This CDR3 comprises 15 residues. The CDR3 DNA, read in part, is TGTGCCAGCAGCTCCCGGGACTATGACACCGGGGAG. Residues: CASSSRDYDTGE. The CDR3 as a whole reads CASSSRDYDTGELFF.

Turning to this clone: The read stops 3 residues short of the end of the CDR3; the missing end is completed from the germline J gene. The chain uses TRBV7-2 and TRBJ2-7; 10 bases agree with TRBD2. The CDR3 consists of 15 residues. The J segment lost 3 bases and the V segment lost 2 bases, leaving 4 bases of the junction unmatched. From germline, CDR1 is SGHTA and CDR2 FQGNSA. The CDR3 region is CASSLTSSGSYEQYF. CDR3 DNA (partial): TGTGCCAGCAGCTTAACGTCTAGCGGGAGCTACGAG.

A remark on this clone: The read gets to within 3 residues of the CDR3 end, and the germline J gene fills in the rest. The rearrangement uses TRBV5-1 and TRBJ1-1; 10 bases map to TRBD1. Germline-derived CDR1 and CDR2 are SGHRS and YFSETQ. Losses at the gene ends were 2 bases for V and 5 bases for J; bases not matched to a gene: 3. The CDR3 is 14 residues long. The CDR3 is CASSFRDRGTEAFF. The sequenced CDR3 bases are TGCGCCAGCAGCTTCCGGGACAGGGGTACTGAA. Full variable domain (missing parts from reference TRBV5-1 and TRBJ1-1): KAGVTQTPRYLIKTRGQQVTLSCSPISGHRSVSWYQQTPGQGLQFLFEYFSETQRNKGNFPGRFSGRQFSNSRSEMNVSTLELGDSALYLCASSFRDRGTEAFFGQGTRLTVV.